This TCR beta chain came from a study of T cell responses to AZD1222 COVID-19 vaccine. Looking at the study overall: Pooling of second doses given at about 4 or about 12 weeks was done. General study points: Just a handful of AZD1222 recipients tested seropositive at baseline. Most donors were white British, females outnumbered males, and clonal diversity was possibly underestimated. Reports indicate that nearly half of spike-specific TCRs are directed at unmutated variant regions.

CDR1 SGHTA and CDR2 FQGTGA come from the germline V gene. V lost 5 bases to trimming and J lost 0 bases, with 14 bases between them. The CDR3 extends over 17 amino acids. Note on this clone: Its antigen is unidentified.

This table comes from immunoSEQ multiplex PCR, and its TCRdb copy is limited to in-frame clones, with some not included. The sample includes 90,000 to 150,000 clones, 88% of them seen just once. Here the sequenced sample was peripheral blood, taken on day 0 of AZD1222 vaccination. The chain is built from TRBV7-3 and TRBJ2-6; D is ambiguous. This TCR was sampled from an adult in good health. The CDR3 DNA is TGTGCCAGCAGCCTCCAAGGGCAGGTCTCTGGGGCCAACGTCCTGACTTTC. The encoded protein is CASSLQGQVSGANVLTF.